This section outlines one T cell receptor (beta chain) sequence together with its context. What it binds is unknown. The data originate from a study of OX40 agonist ivuxolimab in advanced cancers. Study context: Three patients showed partial responses: one hepatocellular carcinoma and two cutaneous melanoma cases.

The CDR3 runs 13 residues. The V gene's germline CDR1 is GTSNPN and CDR2 SVGIG (reference sequence). J gave up 3 bases and V 3 bases, and 1 base lay outside the gene matches. TCRdb's table, derived via immunoSEQ multiplex PCR, lists solely in-frame clones and lacks some. The sample lists tens of thousands of clones; about 80% were seen once. Study-wide results and limits: More expanded clones were found, on average, in CD8+ than in CD4+ T cells. The work left the antigen specificity of expanded peripheral T cells undetermined. Dosing at 0.1 to 3.0 mg/kg was accompanied by clonal expansion of CD4+ and CD8+ blood T cells by week 6.

The source was CD4+ or CD8+ T cells sorted from blood, collected in a trial of the OX40 agonist ivuxolimab. The TCR comes from an adult with an advanced solid tumor such as melanoma, head and neck, liver or kidney cancer. The gene calls are TRBV30 and TRBJ2-3, with 9 bases identical to TRBD1. This CDR3 is CAWRTGGTDTQYF. Written as DNA, the CDR3 is TGTGCCTGGAGGACAGGGGGGACAGATACGCAGTATTTT.